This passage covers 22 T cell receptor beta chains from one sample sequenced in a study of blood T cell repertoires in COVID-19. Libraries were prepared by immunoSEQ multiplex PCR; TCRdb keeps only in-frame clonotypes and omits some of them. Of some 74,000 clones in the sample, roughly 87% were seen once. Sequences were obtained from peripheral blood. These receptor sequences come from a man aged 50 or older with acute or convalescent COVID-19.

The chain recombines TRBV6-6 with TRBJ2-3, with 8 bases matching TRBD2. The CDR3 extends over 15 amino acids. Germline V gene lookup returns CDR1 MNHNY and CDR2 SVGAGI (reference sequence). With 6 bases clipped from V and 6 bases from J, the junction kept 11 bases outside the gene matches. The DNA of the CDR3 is TGTGCCAGCAGCCCTCCGGGCGGGGGGTTCGATACGCAGTATTTT. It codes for CASSPPGGGFDTQYF.

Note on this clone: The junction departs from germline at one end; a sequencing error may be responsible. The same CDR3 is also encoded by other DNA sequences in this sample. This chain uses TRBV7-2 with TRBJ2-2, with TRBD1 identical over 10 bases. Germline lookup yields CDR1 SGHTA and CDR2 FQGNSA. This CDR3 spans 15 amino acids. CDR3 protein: CASKTGGADTGELFF. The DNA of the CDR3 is TGTGCCAGCAAGACAGGGGGCGCGGACACCGGGGAGTTGTTTTTT.

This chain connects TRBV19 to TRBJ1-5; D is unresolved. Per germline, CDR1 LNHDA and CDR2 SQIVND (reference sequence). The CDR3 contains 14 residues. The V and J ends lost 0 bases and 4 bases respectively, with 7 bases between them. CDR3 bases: TGTGCCAGTAGTATAGATCTCGGGAATCAGCCCCAGCATTTT. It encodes CASSIDLGNQPQHF.

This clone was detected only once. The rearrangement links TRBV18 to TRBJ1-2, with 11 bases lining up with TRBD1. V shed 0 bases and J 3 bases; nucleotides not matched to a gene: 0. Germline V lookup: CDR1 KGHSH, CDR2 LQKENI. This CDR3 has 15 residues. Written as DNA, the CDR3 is TGTGCCAGCTCACCACCGGGACAGGGGGACTATGGCTACACCTTC. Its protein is CASSPPGQGDYGYTF.

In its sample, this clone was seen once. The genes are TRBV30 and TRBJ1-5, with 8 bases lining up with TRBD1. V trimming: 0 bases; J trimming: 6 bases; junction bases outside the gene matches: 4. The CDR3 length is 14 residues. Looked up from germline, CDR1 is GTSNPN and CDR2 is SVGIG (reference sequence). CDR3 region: CAWSVQGGPQPQHF. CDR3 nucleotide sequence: TGTGCCTGGAGTGTACAGGGGGGCCCTCAGCCCCAGCATTTT. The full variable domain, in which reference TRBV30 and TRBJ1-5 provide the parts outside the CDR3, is SQTIHQWPATLVQPVGSPLSLECTVEGTSNPNLYWYRQAAGRGLQLLFYSVGIGQISSEVPQNLSASRPQDRQFILSSKKLLLSDSGFYLCAWSVQGGPQPQHFGDGTRLSIL.

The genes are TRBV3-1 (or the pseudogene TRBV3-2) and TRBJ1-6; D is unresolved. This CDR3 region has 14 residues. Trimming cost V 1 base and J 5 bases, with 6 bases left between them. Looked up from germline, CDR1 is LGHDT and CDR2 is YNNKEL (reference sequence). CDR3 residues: CASSQVGDNSPLHF. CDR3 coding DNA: TGTGCCAGCAGCCAAGTGGGAGATAATTCACCCCTCCACTTT.

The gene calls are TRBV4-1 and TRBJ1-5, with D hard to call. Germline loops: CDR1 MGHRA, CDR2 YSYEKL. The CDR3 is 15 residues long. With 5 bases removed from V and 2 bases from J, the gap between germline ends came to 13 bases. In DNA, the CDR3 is TGCGCCAGCAGCGCCGGGTTTTTGGGCAATCAGCCCCAGCATTTT. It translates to CASSAGFLGNQPQHF.

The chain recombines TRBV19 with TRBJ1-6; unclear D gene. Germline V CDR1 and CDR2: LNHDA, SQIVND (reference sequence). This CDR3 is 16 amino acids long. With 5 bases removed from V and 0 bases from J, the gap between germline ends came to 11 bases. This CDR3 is CASSPGSSSYNSPLHF. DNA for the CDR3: TGTGCCAGTAGTCCCGGGAGCAGCTCCTATAATTCACCCCTCCACTTT.

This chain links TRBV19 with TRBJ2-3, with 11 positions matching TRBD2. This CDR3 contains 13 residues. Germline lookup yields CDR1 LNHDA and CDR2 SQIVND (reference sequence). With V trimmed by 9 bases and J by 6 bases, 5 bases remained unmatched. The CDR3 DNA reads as TGTGCCAGCCGGACTAGCGGGTCCGATACGCAGTATTTT. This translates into CASRTSGSDTQYF. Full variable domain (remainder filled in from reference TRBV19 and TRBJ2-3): DGGITQSPKYLFRKEGQNVTLSCEQNLNHDAMYWYRQDPGQGLRLIYYSQIVNDFQKGDIAEGYSVSREKKESFPLTVTSAQKNPTAFYLCASRTSGSDTQYFGPGTRLTVL.

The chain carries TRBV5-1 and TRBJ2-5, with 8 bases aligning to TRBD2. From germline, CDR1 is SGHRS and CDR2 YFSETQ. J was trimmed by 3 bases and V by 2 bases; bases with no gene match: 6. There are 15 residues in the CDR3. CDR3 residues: CASSFNGGAKETQYF. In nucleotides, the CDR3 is TGCGCCAGCAGCTTTAACGGGGGGGCGAAAGAGACCCAGTACTTC.

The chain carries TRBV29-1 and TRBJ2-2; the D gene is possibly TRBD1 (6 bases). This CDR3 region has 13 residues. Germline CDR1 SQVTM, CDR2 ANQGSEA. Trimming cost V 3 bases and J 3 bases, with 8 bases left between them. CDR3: CSVDTGYTGELFF. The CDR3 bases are TGCAGCGTTGACACAGGGTACACCGGGGAGCTGTTTTTT.

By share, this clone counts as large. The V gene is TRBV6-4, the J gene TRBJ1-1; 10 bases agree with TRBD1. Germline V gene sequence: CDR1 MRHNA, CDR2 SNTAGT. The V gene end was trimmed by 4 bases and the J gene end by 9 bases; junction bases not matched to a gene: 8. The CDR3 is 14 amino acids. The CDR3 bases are TGTGCCAGCAGTGCCACCGGGACAGGGGCGAAAGCTTTCTTT. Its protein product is CASSATGTGAKAFF.

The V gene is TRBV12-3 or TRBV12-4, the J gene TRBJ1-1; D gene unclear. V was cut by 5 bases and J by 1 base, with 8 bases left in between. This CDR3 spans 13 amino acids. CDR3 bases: TGTGCCAGCAGTCCGACACCGAACACTGAAGCTTTCTTT. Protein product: CASSPTPNTEAFF.

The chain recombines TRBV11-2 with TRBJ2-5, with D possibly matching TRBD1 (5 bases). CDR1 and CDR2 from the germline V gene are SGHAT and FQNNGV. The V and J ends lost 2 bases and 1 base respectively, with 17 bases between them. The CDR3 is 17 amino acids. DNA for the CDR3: TGTGCCAGCAGCTTATGGCAGGGATTACCTCGCCAAGAGACCCAGTACTTC. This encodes CASSLWQGLPRQETQYF.

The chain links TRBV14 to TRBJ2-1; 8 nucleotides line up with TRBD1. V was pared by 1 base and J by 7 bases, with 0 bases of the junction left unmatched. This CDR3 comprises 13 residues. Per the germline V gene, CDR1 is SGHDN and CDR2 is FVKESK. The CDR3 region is CASSQGTGNEQFF. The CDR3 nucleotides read TGTGCCAGCAGCCAAGGGACAGGGAATGAGCAGTTCTTC.

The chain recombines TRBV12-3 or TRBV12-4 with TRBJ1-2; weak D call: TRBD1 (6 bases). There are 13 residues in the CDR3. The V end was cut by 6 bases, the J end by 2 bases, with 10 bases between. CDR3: CASSPGQNYGYTF. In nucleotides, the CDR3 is TGTGCCAGCAGCCCGGGACAAAACTATGGCTACACCTTC.

CDR3 loop: CASSVQGLIYEQYF. CDR3 bases: TGTGCCAGCAGTGTGCAGGGGCTTATCTACGAGCAGTACTTC. The V gene is TRBV2, the J gene TRBJ2-7; tentative D call: TRBD1 (6 bases). Germline CDR1 is SNHLY and CDR2 is FYNNEI. The ends were cut back, 4 bases at V and 3 bases at J, with 13 bases in the middle. The CDR3 consists of 14 residues.

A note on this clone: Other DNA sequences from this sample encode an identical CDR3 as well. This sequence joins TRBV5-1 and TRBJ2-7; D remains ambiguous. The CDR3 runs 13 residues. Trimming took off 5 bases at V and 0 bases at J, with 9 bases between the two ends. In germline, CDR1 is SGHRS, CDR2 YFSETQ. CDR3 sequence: CASSFDNSYEQYF. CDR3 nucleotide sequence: TGCGCCAGCAGTTTTGACAACTCCTACGAGCAGTACTTC. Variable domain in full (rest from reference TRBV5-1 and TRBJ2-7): KAGVTQTPRYLIKTRGQQVTLSCSPISGHRSVSWYQQTPGQGLQFLFEYFSETQRNKGNFPGRFSGRQFSNSRSEMNVSTLELGDSALYLCASSFDNSYEQYFGPGTRLTVT.

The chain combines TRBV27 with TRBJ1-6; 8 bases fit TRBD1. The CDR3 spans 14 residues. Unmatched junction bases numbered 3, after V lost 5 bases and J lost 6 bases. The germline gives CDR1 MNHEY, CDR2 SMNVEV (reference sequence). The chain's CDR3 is CASSLGQGNSPLHF. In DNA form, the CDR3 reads TGTGCCAGCAGTCTAGGACAGGGTAATTCACCCCTCCACTTT.

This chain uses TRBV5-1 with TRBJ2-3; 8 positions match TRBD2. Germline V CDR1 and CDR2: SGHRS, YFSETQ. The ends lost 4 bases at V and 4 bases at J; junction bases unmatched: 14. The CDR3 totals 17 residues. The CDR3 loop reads CASSQDPLTSAPDTQYF. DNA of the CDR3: TGCGCCAGCAGCCAGGACCCTTTGACTAGCGCCCCAGATACGCAGTATTTT.

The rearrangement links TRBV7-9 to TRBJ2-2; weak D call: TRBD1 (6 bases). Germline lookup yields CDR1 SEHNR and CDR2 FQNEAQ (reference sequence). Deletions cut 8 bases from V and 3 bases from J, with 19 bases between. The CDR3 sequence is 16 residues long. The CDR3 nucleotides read TGTGCCAGCGCGAGGCCCAGGGGCGCTTACACCGGGGAGCTGTTTTTT. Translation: CASARPRGAYTGELFF. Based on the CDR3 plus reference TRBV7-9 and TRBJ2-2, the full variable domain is DTGVSQNPRHKITKRGQNVTFRCDPISEHNRLYWYRQTLGQGPEFLTYFQNEAQLEKSRLLSDRFSAERPKGSFSTLEIQRTEQGDSAMYLCASARPRGAYTGELFFGEGSRLTVL.

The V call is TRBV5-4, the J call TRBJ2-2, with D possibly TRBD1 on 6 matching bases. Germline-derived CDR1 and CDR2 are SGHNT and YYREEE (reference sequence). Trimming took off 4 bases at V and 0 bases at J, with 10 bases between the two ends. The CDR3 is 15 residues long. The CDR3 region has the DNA TGTGCCAGCAGCCCTCGGACAGCGAACACCGGGGAGCTGTTTTTT. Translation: CASSPRTANTGELFF. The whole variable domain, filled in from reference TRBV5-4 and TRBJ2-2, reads ETGVTQSPTHLIKTRGQQVTLRCSSQSGHNTVSWYQQALGQGPQFIFQYYREEENGRGNFPPRFSGLQFPNYSSELNVNALELDDSALYLCASSPRTANTGELFFGEGSRLTVL.